These 14 T cell receptor beta chains share one sample of origin, sequenced in a study of blood T cells in healthy people across ages. Primers used in a second PCR of roughly 7 to 12 cycles were a sample-barcoded 5' primer and a J-beta primer mix. TCRdb fed the 5' RACE reads into MiXCR, producing one record per CDR3 protein. The sample holds 800,000 to 950,000 distinct CDR3 sequences; around 29% are singletons and the top ten take roughly 10%. The data were also submitted as part of a second study, on T cells of mothers and their children.

Sequenced input: blood. Receptors were obtained from a woman aged 35 to 49 in good health.

This rearrangement joins TRBV7-9 to TRBJ1-4; weak D call: TRBD1 (5 bases). Per the germline V gene, CDR1 is SEHNR and CDR2 is FQNEAQ (reference sequence). With 5 bases removed from V and 13 bases from J, the gap between germline ends came to 20 bases. This CDR3 has 14 amino acids. The CDR3: CASSPTTRGKTLFF. The DNA for the CDR3 is TGTGCCAGCAGCCCTACCACACGGGGGAAAACACTGTTTTTT.

This clonotype was seen only a few times. The J gene is TRBJ1-5, the V gene TRBV30; no clear D. The CDR3 is made up of 15 amino acids. Germline loops: CDR1 GTSNPN, CDR2 SVGIG (reference sequence). V was cut by 3 bases and J by 1 base, with 13 bases left in between. CDR3 DNA sequence: TGTGCCTGGAGCCCAGGCCCGTCCAGCAATCAGCCCCAGCATTTT. It is translated as CAWSPGPSSNQPQHF.

To note about this clonotype: A much larger clonotype is one base distant, so this may be a read error. The final CDR3 position lacks the conserved phenylalanine or tryptophan, pointing to a likely read error. The chain recombines TRBV4-1 with TRBJ2-7; 8 bases agree with TRBD1. Germline V lookup: CDR1 MGHRA, CDR2 YSYEKL. The trim removed 9 bases at V and 0 bases at J, leaving 7 bases unmatched. The CDR3 runs to 14 residues. The CDR3 is CASSPGQDSYEQYL. The CDR3 DNA is TGCGCCAGTTCACCGGGACAGGACTCCTACGAGCAGTACCTC.

V gene TRBV7-2 combines with J gene TRBJ2-3, with TRBD2 identical over 10 bases. This CDR3 comprises 17 residues. With 4 bases clipped from V and 5 bases from J, the junction kept 12 bases outside the gene matches. The germline V gene encodes CDR1 SGHTA and CDR2 FQGNSA. CDR3 loop: CASSYSPLAGGGDTQYF. The CDR3 DNA sequence: TGTGCCAGCAGCTATTCTCCCTTAGCGGGGGGTGGAGATACGCAGTATTTT.

This clonotype has at least ten counts. V usage is TRBV27 and J usage is TRBJ2-1, with TRBD2 matching 14 bases. With V trimmed by 4 bases and J by 6 bases, 14 bases remained unmatched. CDR3 length equals 19 residues. Germline CDR1 MNHEY, CDR2 SMNVEV (reference sequence). CDR3 sequence: CASSSRLAGGSFTSNEQFF. DNA for the CDR3: TGTGCCAGCAGTTCCCGACTAGCGGGGGGGTCGTTTACCAGCAATGAGCAGTTCTTC.

V and J are TRBV7-9 and TRBJ2-4; 10 nucleotides align to TRBD1. CDR3 length: 16 amino acids. With 8 bases clipped from V and 1 base from J, the junction kept 8 bases outside the gene matches. From germline, CDR1 is SEHNR and CDR2 FQNEAQ (reference sequence). Written as DNA, the CDR3 is TGTGCCAGCGGCCCCGGACAGGGGGAGGCCAAAAACATTCAGTACTTC. This sequence encodes CASGPGQGEAKNIQYF. The variable domain in full, completed from reference TRBV7-9 and TRBJ2-4, reads DTGVSQNPRHKITKRGQNVTFRCDPISEHNRLYWYRQTLGQGPEFLTYFQNEAQLEKSRLLSDRFSAERPKGSFSTLEIQRTEQGDSAMYLCASGPGQGEAKNIQYFGAGTRLSVL.

CDR3 amino acids: CSARVAGGYSNQPQHF. The CDR3 nucleotides read TGCAGTGCTAGAGTTGCAGGCGGTTATAGCAATCAGCCCCAGCATTTT. This chain connects TRBV20-1 to TRBJ1-5; no reliable D call. Germline loops: CDR1 DFQATT, CDR2 SNEGSKA (reference sequence). This CDR3 has 16 residues. V lost 1 base and J lost 0, with 13 bases in between.

This clonotype showed up just a few times. The rearrangement links TRBV12-3 or TRBV12-4 to TRBJ1-2; 8 bases are shared with TRBD1. With V trimmed by 5 bases and J by 6 bases, 5 bases remained unmatched. The CDR3 spans 13 residues. The CDR3 reads CASSRTGSDGYTF. In nucleotides, the CDR3 is TGTGCCAGCAGTCGGACAGGGTCGGATGGCTACACCTTC.

The rearrangement joins TRBV5-1 to TRBJ1-2; 7 bases are a match to TRBD1. The CDR3 length is 15 residues. The germline CDR1 and CDR2 sequences are SGHRS and YFSETQ. J was trimmed by 5 bases and V by 2 bases; bases with no gene match: 9. For the CDR3, the DNA is TGCGCCAGCAGCTTAAGAGGACAGGAGAGATATGGCTACACCTTC. Protein: CASSLRGQERYGYTF.

The chain uses TRBV7-9 and TRBJ1-2; 10 bases align to TRBD1. The V gene's germline CDR1 is SEHNR and CDR2 FQNEAQ (reference sequence). The V segment lost 3 bases and the J segment 0 bases; nucleotides outside the gene matches: 7. The CDR3 runs 17 residues. The CDR3 region has the DNA TGTGCCAGCAGCTTCCCGGGACAGGGGCTAGCTAACTATGGCTACACCTTC. Its translation: CASSFPGQGLANYGYTF.

This clonotype has ten or more counts. V is TRBV5-5 and J is TRBJ2-7; 7 bases match TRBD1. Germline V gives CDR1 SGHKS, CDR2 YYEKEE (reference sequence). With 0 bases clipped from V and 8 bases from J, the junction kept 8 bases outside the gene matches. This CDR3 spans 14 amino acids. CDR3 residues: CASSLDDRATKQYF. In DNA form, the CDR3 reads TGTGCCAGCAGCTTGGATGACAGGGCTACGAAGCAGTACTTC.

This clonotype was seen many times. The rearrangement links TRBV20-1 to TRBJ2-7; TRBD2 matches at 7 bases. Trimming at V came to 4 bases and at J to 2 bases, leaving 5 bases not matched to a gene. CDR1 DFQATT and CDR2 SNEGSKA come from the germline V gene (reference sequence). The CDR3 extends over 13 amino acids. Here the CDR3 reads CSATRGVPYEQYF. The DNA for the CDR3 is TGCAGTGCTACACGGGGGGTCCCCTACGAGCAGTACTTC.

A few counts support this clonotype. The rearrangement joins TRBV5-1 to TRBJ2-5; 7 nucleotides align to TRBD1. The germline CDR1 and CDR2 sequences are SGHRS and YFSETQ. The CDR3 extends over 14 amino acids. V gave up 3 bases and J gave up 3 bases; unmatched junction bases: 5. The CDR3 DNA reads TGCGCCAGCAGCTCGGGACAGTTAGAAGAGACCCAGTACTTC. This translates into CASSSGQLEETQYF.

This clonotype came up many times. J is TRBJ2-5 and V is TRBV4-1; perhaps TRBD2 as D (7 bases). Trimming cost V 3 bases and J 5 bases, with 16 bases left between them. CDR1 is MGHRA, CDR2 YSYEKL, per germline. This CDR3 spans 15 amino acids. CDR3 loop: CASSQVEGGGETQYF. The CDR3 DNA reads as TGCGCCAGCAGCCAGGTGGAAGGGGGGGGTGAGACCCAGTACTTC.